The next 27 T cell receptor beta chains were all read from a single sample in a study of T cells after yellow fever vaccination. TCRdb fed the 5' RACE reads into MiXCR, producing one record per CDR3 protein. Altogether hundreds of thousands of distinct CDR3 sequences are present, approximately 15% being singletons, with the ten largest covering roughly 13%. Sequences were derived from PBMCs, sampled on the day of the yellow fever booster vaccination. The receptors were sampled from a man aged 25-40 years who received the YFV17D yellow fever vaccine.

The chain is built from TRBV29-1 and TRBJ1-1, with a possible D match to TRBD1 (5 bases). Trimming cost V 4 bases and J 0 bases, with 15 bases left between them. CDR3 size: 15 residues. In germline, CDR1 is SQVTM, CDR2 ANQGSEA. The CDR3 sequence is CSVVGRQNMNTEAFF. CDR3 sequence (DNA): TGCAGCGTTGTCGGGAGACAGAACATGAACACTGAAGCTTTCTTT. Full variable domain (outside the CDR3, taken from reference TRBV29-1 and TRBJ1-1): SAVISQKPSRDICQRGTSLTIQCQVDSQVTMMFWYRQQPGQSLTLIATANQGSEATYESGFVIDKFPISRPNLTFSTLTVSNMSPEDSSIYLCSVVGRQNMNTEAFFGQGTRLTVV.

The chain combines TRBV7-6 with TRBJ1-6; tentative D call: TRBD1 (6 bases). Germline V gene lookup returns CDR1 SGHVS and CDR2 FNYEAQ. The CDR3 length is 17 residues. The V end lost 1 base, the J end lost 7 bases, and 17 bases lay between the germline ends. The CDR3 region is CASSLGDSGARNSPLHF. CDR3 in DNA: TGTGCCAGCAGCTTAGGGGATTCGGGGGCCCGGAATTCACCCCTCCACTTT.

In this sample, this clonotype turned up a few times. V and J are TRBV20-1 and TRBJ2-1, with 12 bases matching TRBD2. Losses at the gene ends were 6 bases for V and 4 bases for J; bases not matched to a gene: 7. Per germline, CDR1 DFQATT and CDR2 SNEGSKA (reference sequence). This CDR3 has 15 residues. The CDR3 coding sequence is TGCAGTGCCAGAAAGCTAGCGGGAGGGTACAATGAGCAGTTCTTC. This sequence encodes CSARKLAGGYNEQFF.

The chain has TRBV4-3 and TRBJ2-1, with 11 bases identical to TRBD2. The ends lost 4 bases at V and 10 bases at J; junction bases unmatched: 15. The CDR3 has 17 residues. Germline values: CDR1 LGHNA, CDR2 YSLEER. CDR3 DNA sequence: TGCGCCAGCAGCCCTGCAGGAGGGACTAGCGGAGGGAGGGAGCAGTTCTTC. Protein product: CASSPAGGTSGGREQFF.

This chain links TRBV28 with TRBJ2-2; TRBD1 might be the D (6 bases). V lost 5 bases and J 0 bases, leaving 19 bases between the germline ends. This CDR3 spans 18 amino acids. Germline loops: CDR1 MDHEN, CDR2 SYDVKM. CDR3 DNA sequence: TGTGCCAGCAGTAGTTTTATAGGGGGAGTCTCGAACACCGGGGAGCTGTTTTTT. This encodes CASSSFIGGVSNTGELFF.

The V and J genes are TRBV2 and TRBJ1-5; no clear D gene. CDR1 and CDR2 from the germline V gene are SNHLY and FYNNEI. V was pared by 5 bases and J by 2 bases, with 13 bases between. This CDR3 has 15 amino acids. The CDR3, as DNA: TGTGCCAGCAGTTTGCCCGGACGGGGCAATCAGCCCCAGCATTTT. Translating it yields CASSLPGRGNQPQHF.

This clonotype showed up just a few times. This CDR3 is CASSKMSGGNGYTF. The CDR3, as DNA: TGTGCCAGCAGCAAAATGTCAGGGGGCAATGGCTACACCTTC. The chain carries TRBV12-3 or TRBV12-4 and TRBJ1-2; TRBD1 agrees at 8 bases. The CDR3 length is 14 residues. The junction had 9 bases not matched to a gene; V was cut back by 6 bases and J by 6 bases.

The chain recombines TRBV10-3 with TRBJ2-1; tentative D call: TRBD1 (5 bases). The CDR3 runs to 12 residues. The germline V gene has CDR1 ENHRY and CDR2 SYGVKD. V was shortened by 8 bases and J by 7 bases, with 12 bases between the two germline ends. DNA of the CDR3: TGTGCCATCGGGGCGAACACTAATGAGCAGTTCTTC. It translates to CAIGANTNEQFF.

This clonotype came up a few times. The chain employs TRBV5-1 and TRBJ2-1; a possible D gene is TRBD2 (5 bases). CDR3 length: 13 amino acids. V lost 4 bases and J lost 9, with 14 bases in between. Germline CDR1 is SGHRS and CDR2 is YFSETQ. The CDR3 protein is CASSLELEGEQFF. CDR3 coding DNA: TGCGCCAGCAGCCTTGAACTAGAGGGTGAGCAGTTCTTC.

This clonotype was observed a few times. J is TRBJ2-2 and V is TRBV9; 8 nucleotides match TRBD2. V lost 0 bases, J lost 1 base, and 2 bases stayed unmatched. The CDR3 covers 16 residues. Per the germline V gene, CDR1 is SGDLS and CDR2 is YYNGEE. In nucleotides, the CDR3 is TGTGCCAGCAGCGTAGCGAGCGGGAGGAACACCGGGGAGCTGTTTTTT. It translates to CASSVASGRNTGELFF.

This clonotype appeared many times. The rearrangement links TRBV20-1 to TRBJ2-7; 8 nucleotides match TRBD1. The V gene's germline CDR1 is DFQATT and CDR2 SNEGSKA (reference sequence). V gave up 0 bases and J gave up 6 bases; unmatched junction bases: 16. The CDR3 length is 17 residues. In nucleotides, the CDR3 is TGCAGTGCTAGAGATACCCTAGGACAGGGTCAGGTTTCCGAGCAGTACTTC. This encodes CSARDTLGQGQVSEQYF.

V and J are TRBV19 and TRBJ2-7; 8 bases map to TRBD1. The V segment lost 0 bases and the J segment 3 bases; nucleotides outside the gene matches: 4. The CDR3 sequence is 15 residues long. Germline CDR1 and CDR2: LNHDA and SQIVND (reference sequence). DNA for the CDR3: TGTGCCAGTAGTATAGAGGGACAGGCCCTCTACGAGCAGTACTTC. Translating gives CASSIEGQALYEQYF. Full variable domain (missing parts from reference TRBV19 and TRBJ2-7): DGGITQSPKYLFRKEGQNVTLSCEQNLNHDAMYWYRQDPGQGLRLIYYSQIVNDFQKGDIAEGYSVSREKKESFPLTVTSAQKNPTAFYLCASSIEGQALYEQYFGPGTRLTVT.

The V call is TRBV24-1, the J call TRBJ2-7, with 7 positions matching TRBD2. The CDR3 length is 13 residues. Germline CDR1 and CDR2: KGHDR and SFDVKD. The trim removed 9 bases at V and 3 bases at J, leaving 7 bases unmatched. This CDR3 reads CATSRGGSYEQYF. CDR3 nucleotide sequence: TGTGCCACCTCACGCGGGGGAAGCTACGAGCAGTACTTC.

J is TRBJ1-5 and V is TRBV4-3; D might be TRBD1 (5 bases). This CDR3 comprises 15 residues. Trimming took off 3 bases at V and 5 bases at J, with 14 bases between the two ends. Germline CDR1 LGHNA, CDR2 YSLEER. In nucleotides, the CDR3 is TGCGCCAGCAGCCAGATCGTGGGGGGTCATCAGCCCCAGCATTTT. Translating it yields CASSQIVGGHQPQHF.

This chain uses TRBV15 with TRBJ2-5; D could derive from TRBD1 or TRBD2 (5 bases each). The ends were cut back, 5 bases at V and 5 bases at J, with 15 bases in the middle. CDR1 is LNHNV, CDR2 YYDKDF, per germline (reference sequence). The CDR3 is 14 amino acids. The CDR3 is CATSRDPGAETQYF. DNA of the CDR3: TGTGCCACCAGCCGGGACCCCGGAGCGGAGACCCAGTACTTC.

The V and J genes are TRBV20-1 and TRBJ2-1; D remains unclear. The CDR3 length is 11 residues. Trimming removed 2 bases at V and 9 bases at J, with 8 bases between. Germline values: CDR1 DFQATT, CDR2 SNEGSKA (reference sequence). DNA of the CDR3: TGCAGTGCTAGATTGGTCGGTGAGCAGTTCTTC. Translation: CSARLVGEQFF.

The chain couples TRBV7-9 to TRBJ1-1; no definite D call. The CDR3 totals 13 residues. V was cut by 1 base and J by 8 bases, with 11 bases left in between. CDR1 and CDR2 (germline): SEHNR, FQNEAQ (reference sequence). The CDR3 region has the DNA TGTGCCAGCAGCTTAGTCGCTGATTTGGAAGCTTTCTTT. This encodes CASSLVADLEAFF. Based on the CDR3 plus reference TRBV7-9 and TRBJ1-1, the full variable domain is DTGVSQNPRHKITKRGQNVTFRCDPISEHNRLYWYRQTLGQGPEFLTYFQNEAQLEKSRLLSDRFSAERPKGSFSTLEIQRTEQGDSAMYLCASSLVADLEAFFGQGTRLTVV.

Only a few counts were recorded for this clonotype. This chain joins TRBV5-1 and TRBJ2-5; no definite D call. Germline CDR1 is SGHRS and CDR2 is YFSETQ. Trimming took off 1 base at V and 3 bases at J, with 10 bases between the two ends. CDR3 length equals 14 residues. Here the CDR3 reads CASSLSSTKETQYF. For the CDR3, the DNA is TGCGCCAGCAGCTTGTCCAGCACTAAAGAGACCCAGTACTTC.

This chain joins TRBV20-1 and TRBJ2-1; D is unresolved. Germline CDR1 and CDR2: DFQATT and SNEGSKA (reference sequence). Trimming cost V 0 bases and J 7 bases, with 19 bases left between them. The CDR3 totals 16 residues. CDR3 DNA: TGCAGTGCTAGAGATCATAACCGTGGCTTACTAAATGAGCAGTTCTTC. This sequence encodes CSARDHNRGLLNEQFF.

The chain employs TRBV4-3 and TRBJ2-1; 7 nucleotides match TRBD2. The V gene end was trimmed by 3 bases and the J gene end by 6 bases; junction bases not matched to a gene: 5. Germline CDR1 LGHNA, CDR2 YSLEER. This CDR3 has 14 residues. The CDR3 loop is CASSQPGGFNEQFF. In DNA, the CDR3 is TGCGCCAGCAGCCAGCCGGGGGGATTCAATGAGCAGTTCTTC.

This clonotype was found a few times. The chain couples TRBV29-1 to TRBJ1-2; 7 nucleotides align to TRBD1. V shed 6 bases and J 4 bases; nucleotides not matched to a gene: 5. The CDR3 runs 12 residues. CDR1 is SQVTM and CDR2 is ANQGSEA in the germline V gene. Written as DNA, the CDR3 is TGCAGCGTGGGGGACAGAATCTATGGCTACACCTTC. As protein: CSVGDRIYGYTF. Filled out from reference TRBV29-1 and TRBJ1-2, the complete variable domain reads SAVISQKPSRDICQRGTSLTIQCQVDSQVTMMFWYRQQPGQSLTLIATANQGSEATYESGFVIDKFPISRPNLTFSTLTVSNMSPEDSSIYLCSVGDRIYGYTFGSGTRLTVV.

The chain carries TRBV20-1 and TRBJ2-5; the D call may be TRBD1 or TRBD2 (6 bases each). Trimming stripped 0 bases from V and 5 bases from J, with 19 bases between. From germline, CDR1 is DFQATT and CDR2 SNEGSKA (reference sequence). The CDR3 runs to 16 residues. CDR3 sequence reads: CSARDWASVRGETQYF. Here the CDR3 DNA reads TGCAGTGCTAGAGATTGGGCTAGCGTGAGGGGGGAGACCCAGTACTTC.

This clonotype was seen once. The J gene is TRBJ2-5, the V gene TRBV12-3 or TRBV12-4, with 12 bases identical to TRBD2. V lost 4 bases to trimming and J lost 5 bases; unmatched junction nucleotides: 8. The CDR3 is made up of 16 amino acids. CDR3 nucleotides: TGTGCCAGCAGTTCCCTGACTAGCGGGAGTCGGGAGACCCAGTACTTC. This gives the protein CASSSLTSGSRETQYF.

V usage is TRBV18 and J usage is TRBJ1-5, with no clear D. The CDR3 totals 13 residues. Trimming took off 3 bases at V and 8 bases at J, with 11 bases between the two ends. Germline CDR1 is KGHSH and CDR2 is LQKENI. The CDR3 here is CASSPQVSEPQHF. The CDR3 nucleotides read TGTGCCAGCTCACCTCAGGTTTCCGAGCCCCAGCATTTT.

The chain is built from TRBV7-2 and TRBJ2-1, with 7 bases matching TRBD2. V was pared by 5 bases and J by 5 bases, with 12 bases of the junction left unmatched. CDR3 length equals 16 residues. Per germline, CDR1 SGHTA and CDR2 FQGNSA. CDR3 region: CASSLSLLASHNEQFF. The CDR3 bases are TGTGCCAGCAGCCTTTCCTTACTAGCGTCCCACAATGAGCAGTTCTTC.

This clonotype occurred a few times. The chain carries TRBV12-3 or TRBV12-4 and TRBJ2-5; D call uncertain. The CDR3 is 13 residues long. V lost 5 bases and J lost 5, with 12 bases in between. The CDR3 coding sequence is TGTGCCAGCAGTCCCCTACTGACGGAGACCCAGTACTTC. It is translated as CASSPLLTETQYF.

This clonotype was detected only a few times. This sequence joins TRBV29-1 and TRBJ2-3; TRBD2 agrees at 7 bases. After removal of 7 bases from V and 10 bases from J, the junction contained 17 bases not matched to a gene. This CDR3 has 14 residues. Germline V gene lookup returns CDR1 SQVTM and CDR2 ANQGSEA. CDR3 DNA: TGCAGCGCCGTGTCTAGCGGAGGTCCCATAGCGCAGTATTTT. Residues: CSAVSSGGPIAQYF.